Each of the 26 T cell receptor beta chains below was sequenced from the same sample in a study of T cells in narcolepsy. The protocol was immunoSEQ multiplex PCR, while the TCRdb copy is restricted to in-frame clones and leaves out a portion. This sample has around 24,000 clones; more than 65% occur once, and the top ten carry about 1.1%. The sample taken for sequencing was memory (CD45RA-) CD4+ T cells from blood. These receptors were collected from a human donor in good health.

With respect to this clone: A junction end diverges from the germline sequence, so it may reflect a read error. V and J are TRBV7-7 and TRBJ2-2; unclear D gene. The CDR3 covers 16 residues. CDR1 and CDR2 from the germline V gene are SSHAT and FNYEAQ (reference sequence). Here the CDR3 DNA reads TGTGCTAGCAGCTTAGGGTGGCCAGCGAACACCGGGGAGCTGTTTTTT. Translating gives CASSLGWPANTGELFF.

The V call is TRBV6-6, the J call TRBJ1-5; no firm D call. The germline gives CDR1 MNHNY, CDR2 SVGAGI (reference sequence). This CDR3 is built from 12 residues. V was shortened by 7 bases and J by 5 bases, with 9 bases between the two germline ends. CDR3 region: CASMFGDQPQHF. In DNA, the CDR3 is TGTGCCAGCATGTTTGGGGATCAGCCCCAGCATTTT.

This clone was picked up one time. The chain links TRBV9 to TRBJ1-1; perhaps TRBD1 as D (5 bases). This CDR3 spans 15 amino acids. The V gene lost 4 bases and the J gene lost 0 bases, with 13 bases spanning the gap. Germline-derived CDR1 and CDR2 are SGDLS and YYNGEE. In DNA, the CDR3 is TGTGCCAGCAGCCCAAGGGACTCGATGAACACTGAAGCTTTCTTT. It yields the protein CASSPRDSMNTEAFF.

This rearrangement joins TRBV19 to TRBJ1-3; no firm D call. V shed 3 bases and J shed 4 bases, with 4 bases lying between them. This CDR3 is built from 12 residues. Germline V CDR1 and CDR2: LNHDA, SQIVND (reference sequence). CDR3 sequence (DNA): TGTGCCAGTAGTATGGGGGGAAACACCATATATTTT. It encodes CASSMGGNTIYF.

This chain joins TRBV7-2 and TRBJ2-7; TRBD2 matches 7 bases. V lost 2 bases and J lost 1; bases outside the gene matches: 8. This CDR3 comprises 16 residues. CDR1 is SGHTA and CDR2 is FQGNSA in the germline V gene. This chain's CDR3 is CASSLSGAGLSYEQYF. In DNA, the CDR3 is TGTGCCAGCAGCTTAAGCGGGGCGGGTCTTTCCTACGAGCAGTACTTC.

The DNA for the CDR3 is TGTGCCAGCAGGCCAGCGTTAGCGGTGAGCTCCTACAATGAGCAGTTCTTC. It yields the protein CASRPALAVSSYNEQFF. The chain links TRBV4-2 to TRBJ2-1; a weak D match, TRBD2 (6 bases). The CDR3 runs to 17 residues. The germline gives CDR1 LGHNA, CDR2 YNFKEQ. The ends were cut back, 6 bases at V and 0 bases at J, with 18 bases in the middle.

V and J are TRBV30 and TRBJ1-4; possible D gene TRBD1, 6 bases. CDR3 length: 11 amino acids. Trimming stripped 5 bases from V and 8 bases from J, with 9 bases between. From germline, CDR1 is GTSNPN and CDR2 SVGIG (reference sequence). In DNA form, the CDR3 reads TGTGCCTGGGGGGACACGGAAAAACTGTTTTTT. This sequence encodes CAWGDTEKLFF.

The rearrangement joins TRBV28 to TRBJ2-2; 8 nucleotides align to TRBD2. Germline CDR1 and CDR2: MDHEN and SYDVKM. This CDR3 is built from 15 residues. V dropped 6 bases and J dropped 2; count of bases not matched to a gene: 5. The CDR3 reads CASSRSGSNTGELFF. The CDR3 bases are TGTGCCAGCAGCCGCAGCGGGAGTAACACCGGGGAGCTGTTTTTT. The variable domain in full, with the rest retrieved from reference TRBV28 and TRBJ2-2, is DVKVTQSSRYLVKRTGEKVFLECVQDMDHENMFWYRQDPGLGLRLIYFSYDVKMKEKGDIPEGYSVSREKKERFSLILESASTNQTSMYLCASSRSGSNTGELFFGEGSRLTVL.

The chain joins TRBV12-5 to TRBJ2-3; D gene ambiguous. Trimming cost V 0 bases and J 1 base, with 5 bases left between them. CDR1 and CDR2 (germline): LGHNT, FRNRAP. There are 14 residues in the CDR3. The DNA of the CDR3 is TGTGCTAGTGGTTTGGTCGGCGGCACAGATACGCAGTATTTT. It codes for CASGLVGGTDTQYF. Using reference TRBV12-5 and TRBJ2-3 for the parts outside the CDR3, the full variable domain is DARVTQTPRHKVTEMGQEVTMRCQPILGHNTVFWYRQTMMQGLELLAYFRNRAPLDDSGMPKDRFSAEMPDATLATLKIQPSEPRDSAVYFCASGLVGGTDTQYFGPGTRLTVL.

CDR3 in amino acids: CASSPTGNYGYTF. The DNA for the CDR3 is TGTGCCAGCAGTCCCACAGGGAACTATGGCTACACCTTC. The gene calls are TRBV6-5 and TRBJ1-2; tentative D call: TRBD1 (6 bases). Germline V gene data show CDR1 as MNHEY and CDR2 as SVGAGI. The ends were cut back, 5 bases at V and 2 bases at J, with 9 bases in the middle. CDR3 length: 13 amino acids.

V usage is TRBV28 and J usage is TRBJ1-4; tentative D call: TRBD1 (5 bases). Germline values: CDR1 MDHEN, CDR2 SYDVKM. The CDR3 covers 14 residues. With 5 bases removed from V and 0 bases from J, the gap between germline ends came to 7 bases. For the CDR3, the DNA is TGTGCCAGCAGTGACAGCCCAACTAATGAAAAACTGTTTTTT. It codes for CASSDSPTNEKLFF. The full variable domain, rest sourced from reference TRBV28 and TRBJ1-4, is DVKVTQSSRYLVKRTGEKVFLECVQDMDHENMFWYRQDPGLGLRLIYFSYDVKMKEKGDIPEGYSVSREKKERFSLILESASTNQTSMYLCASSDSPTNEKLFFGSGTQLSVL.

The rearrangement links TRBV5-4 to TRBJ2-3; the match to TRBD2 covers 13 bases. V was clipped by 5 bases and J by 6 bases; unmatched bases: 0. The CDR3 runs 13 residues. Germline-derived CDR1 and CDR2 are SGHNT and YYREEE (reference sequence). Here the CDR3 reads CASRLAGGDTQYF. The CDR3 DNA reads TGTGCCAGCAGACTAGCGGGGGGGGATACGCAGTATTTT.

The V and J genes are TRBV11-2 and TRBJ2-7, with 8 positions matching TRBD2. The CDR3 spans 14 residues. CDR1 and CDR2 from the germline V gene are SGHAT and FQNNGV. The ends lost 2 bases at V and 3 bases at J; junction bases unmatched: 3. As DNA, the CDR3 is TGTGCCAGCAGCTTACTACGGGGGGGCTACGAGCAGTACTTC. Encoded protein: CASSLLRGGYEQYF.

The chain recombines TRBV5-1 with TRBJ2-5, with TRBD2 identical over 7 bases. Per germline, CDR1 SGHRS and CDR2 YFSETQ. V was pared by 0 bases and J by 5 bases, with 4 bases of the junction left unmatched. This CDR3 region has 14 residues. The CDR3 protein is CASSLERGGETQYF. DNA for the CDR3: TGCGCCAGCAGCTTGGAGCGGGGCGGGGAGACCCAGTACTTC.

CDR3 bases: TGCGCCAGCAGCCCGGGACAGGGGGTTTATGGCTACACCTTC. This codes for CASSPGQGVYGYTF. J is TRBJ1-2 and V is TRBV5-1, with TRBD1 matching 11 bases. This CDR3 comprises 14 residues. In germline, CDR1 is SGHRS, CDR2 YFSETQ. The V and J ends lost 4 bases and 5 bases, in that order; junction bases with no gene match: 4. The whole variable domain, filled in from reference TRBV5-1 and TRBJ1-2, reads KAGVTQTPRYLIKTRGQQVTLSCSPISGHRSVSWYQQTPGQGLQFLFEYFSETQRNKGNFPGRFSGRQFSNSRSEMNVSTLELGDSALYLCASSPGQGVYGYTFGSGTRLTVV.

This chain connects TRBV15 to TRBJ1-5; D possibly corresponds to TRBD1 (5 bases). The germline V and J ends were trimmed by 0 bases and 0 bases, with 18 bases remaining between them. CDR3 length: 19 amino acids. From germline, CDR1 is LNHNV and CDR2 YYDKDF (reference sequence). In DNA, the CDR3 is TGTGCCACCAGCAGAGAAGGTTGGGGCCAGGATTATAGCAATCAGCCCCAGCATTTT. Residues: CATSREGWGQDYSNQPQHF.

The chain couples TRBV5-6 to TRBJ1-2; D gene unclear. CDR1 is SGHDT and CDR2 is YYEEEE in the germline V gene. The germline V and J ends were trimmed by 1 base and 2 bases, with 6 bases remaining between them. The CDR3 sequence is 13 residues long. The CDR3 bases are TGTGCCAGCAGCTTGATGGGGAACTATGGCTACACCTTC. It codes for CASSLMGNYGYTF.

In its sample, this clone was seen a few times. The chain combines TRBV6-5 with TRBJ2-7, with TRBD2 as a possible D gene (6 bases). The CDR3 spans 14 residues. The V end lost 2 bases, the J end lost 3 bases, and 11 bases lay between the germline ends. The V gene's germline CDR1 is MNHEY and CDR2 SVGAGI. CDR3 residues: CASSYGGAVYEQYF. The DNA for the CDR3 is TGTGCCAGCAGTTACGGCGGGGCTGTCTACGAGCAGTACTTC.

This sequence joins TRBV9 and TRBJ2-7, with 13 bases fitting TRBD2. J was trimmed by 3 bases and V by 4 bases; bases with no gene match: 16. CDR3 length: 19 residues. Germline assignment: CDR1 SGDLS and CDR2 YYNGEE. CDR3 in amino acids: CASSPSGTSGTHAGYEQYF. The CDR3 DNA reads TGTGCCAGCAGCCCCTCCGGGACTAGCGGGACCCACGCCGGCTACGAGCAGTACTTC.

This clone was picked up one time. The CDR3 DNA follows: TGTGCCAGCAGCTTAAGTGGGGGATCTGGAAACACCATATATTTT. The encoded protein is CASSLSGGSGNTIYF. V gene TRBV7-3 combines with J gene TRBJ1-3, with D possibly matching TRBD1 (5 bases). Germline loops: CDR1 SGHTA, CDR2 FQGTGA. The CDR3 extends over 15 amino acids. V lost 1 base and J lost 1, with 8 bases in between.

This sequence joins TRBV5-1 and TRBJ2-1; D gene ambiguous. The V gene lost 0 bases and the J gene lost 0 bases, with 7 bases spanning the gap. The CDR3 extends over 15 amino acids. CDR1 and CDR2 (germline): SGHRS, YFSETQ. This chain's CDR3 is CASSLVLSSYNEQFF. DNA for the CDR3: TGCGCCAGCAGCTTGGTCTTAAGCTCCTACAATGAGCAGTTCTTC.

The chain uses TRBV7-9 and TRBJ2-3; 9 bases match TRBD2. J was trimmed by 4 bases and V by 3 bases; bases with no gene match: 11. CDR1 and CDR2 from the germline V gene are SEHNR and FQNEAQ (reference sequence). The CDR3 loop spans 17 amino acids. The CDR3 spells CASSLDISGGEADTQYF. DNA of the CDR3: TGTGCCAGCAGCTTGGATATTAGCGGGGGCGAGGCAGATACGCAGTATTTT.

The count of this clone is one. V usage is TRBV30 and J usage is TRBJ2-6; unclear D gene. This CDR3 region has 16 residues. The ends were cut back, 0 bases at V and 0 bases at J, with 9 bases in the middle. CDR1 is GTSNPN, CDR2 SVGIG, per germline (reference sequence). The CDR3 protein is CAWSVAAFSGANVLTF. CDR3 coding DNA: TGTGCCTGGAGTGTAGCCGCTTTCTCTGGGGCCAACGTCCTGACTTTC.

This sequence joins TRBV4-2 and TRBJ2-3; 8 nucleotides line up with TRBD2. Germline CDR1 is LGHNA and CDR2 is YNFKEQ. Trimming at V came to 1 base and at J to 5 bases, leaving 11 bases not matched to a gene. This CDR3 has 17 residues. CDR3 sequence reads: CASSQGPGRGSGDTQYF. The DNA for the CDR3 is TGTGCCAGCAGCCAAGGGCCCGGGAGGGGATCAGGAGATACGCAGTATTTT.

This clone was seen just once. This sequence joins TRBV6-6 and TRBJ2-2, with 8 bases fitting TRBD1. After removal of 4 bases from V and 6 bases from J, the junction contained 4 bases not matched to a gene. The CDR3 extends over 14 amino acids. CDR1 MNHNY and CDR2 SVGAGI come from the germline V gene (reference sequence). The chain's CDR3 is CASSLTGVPGELFF. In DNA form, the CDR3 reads TGTGCCAGCAGTTTGACAGGGGTCCCCGGGGAGCTGTTTTTT.

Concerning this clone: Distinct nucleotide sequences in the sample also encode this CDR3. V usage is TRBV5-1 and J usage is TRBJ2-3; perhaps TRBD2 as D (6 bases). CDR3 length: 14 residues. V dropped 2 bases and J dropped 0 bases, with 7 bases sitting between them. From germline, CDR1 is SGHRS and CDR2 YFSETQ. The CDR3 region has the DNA TGCGCCAGCAGCTTCGGGACTAGCACAGATACGCAGTATTTT. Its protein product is CASSFGTSTDTQYF.